This T cell receptor (beta chain) was captured by sequencing in a study of response to subunit inactivated influenza vaccine. J lost 0 bases, V lost 4 bases, and 6 bases had no gene match. This CDR3 region has 16 residues. Germline V CDR1 and CDR2: MNHEY, SMNVEV (reference sequence). Findings of the study overall: Only a handful of new T cells, the authors suggested, are recruited with each seasonal influenza vaccination.

Each CDR3 protein is one row after TCRdb ran MiXCR on the RT-PCR reads. The sample shows about 160,000 distinct CDR3 sequences, roughly 10% of them seen only once. Note on this clonotype: Its matching antigen is unknown.

This sequence joins TRBV27 and TRBJ2-1; TRBD2 matches 7 bases. Sequencing used non-naive T cells sorted from PBMCs, obtained 45 days after vaccination. The TCR originated in a man aged 45-65 years who received an inactivated influenza vaccine. CDR3 protein: CASSSSGVTSYNEQFF. In DNA, the CDR3 is TGTGCCAGCAGTTCCAGCGGGGTGACCTCCTACAATGAGCAGTTCTTC.